This T cell receptor (beta chain) was identified during a study of blood T cell repertoires in COVID-19. Only in-frame clones appear in the TCRdb table, and some are missing; sequencing was by immunoSEQ multiplex PCR. The table shows approximately 140,000 clones, with over 60% occurring only once. The germline V gene encodes CDR1 LGHNA and CDR2 YSLEER. With 0 bases clipped from V and 0 bases from J, the junction kept 6 bases outside the gene matches. CDR3 length: 18 amino acids. This clone is a singleton in its sample. This chain uses TRBV4-3 with TRBJ2-3, with TRBD2 matching 10 bases. The material sequenced was peripheral blood. The sequence derives from a man older than 75 with acute or convalescent COVID-19. The CDR3 nucleotides read TGCGCCAGCAGCCAAGATCCTAGCGGGGGCGTTAGCACAGATACGCAGTATTTT. Encoded protein: CASSQDPSGGVSTDTQYF.